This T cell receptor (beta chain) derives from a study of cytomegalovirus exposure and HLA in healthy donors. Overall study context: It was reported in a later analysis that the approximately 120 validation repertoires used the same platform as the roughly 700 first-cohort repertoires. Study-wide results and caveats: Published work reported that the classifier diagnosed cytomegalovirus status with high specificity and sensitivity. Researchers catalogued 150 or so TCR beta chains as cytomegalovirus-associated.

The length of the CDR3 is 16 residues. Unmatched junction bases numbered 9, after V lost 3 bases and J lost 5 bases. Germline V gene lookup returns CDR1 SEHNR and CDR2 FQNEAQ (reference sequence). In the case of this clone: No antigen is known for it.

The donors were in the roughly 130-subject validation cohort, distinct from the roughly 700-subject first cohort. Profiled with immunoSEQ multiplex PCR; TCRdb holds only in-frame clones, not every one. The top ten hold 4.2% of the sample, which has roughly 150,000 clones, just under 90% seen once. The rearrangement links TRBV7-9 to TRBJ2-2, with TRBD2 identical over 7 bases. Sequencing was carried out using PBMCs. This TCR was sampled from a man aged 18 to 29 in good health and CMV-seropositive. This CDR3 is CASSFPRTSQTGELFF. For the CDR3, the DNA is TGTGCCAGCAGCTTTCCCAGGACTAGTCAAACCGGGGAGCTGTTTTTT.